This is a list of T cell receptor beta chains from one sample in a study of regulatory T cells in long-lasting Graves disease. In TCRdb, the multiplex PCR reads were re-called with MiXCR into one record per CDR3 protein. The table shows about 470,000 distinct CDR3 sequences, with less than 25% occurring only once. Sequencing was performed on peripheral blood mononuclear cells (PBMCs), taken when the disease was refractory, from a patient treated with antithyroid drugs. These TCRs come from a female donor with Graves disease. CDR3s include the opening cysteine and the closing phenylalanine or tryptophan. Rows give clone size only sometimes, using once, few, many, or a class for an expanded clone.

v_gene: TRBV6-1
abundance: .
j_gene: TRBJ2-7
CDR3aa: CASRETGGSSYEQYF

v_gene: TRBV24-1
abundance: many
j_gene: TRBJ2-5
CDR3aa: CATSDPKGSSETQYF

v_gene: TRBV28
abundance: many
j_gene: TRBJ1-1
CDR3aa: CASKDSLRVNTEAFF

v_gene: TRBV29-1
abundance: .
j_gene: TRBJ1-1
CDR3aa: CSVSHGLNTEAFF

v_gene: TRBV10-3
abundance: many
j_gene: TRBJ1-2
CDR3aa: CAISGDSYGYTF

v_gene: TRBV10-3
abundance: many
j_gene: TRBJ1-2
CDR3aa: CAISDTRGLYGYTF

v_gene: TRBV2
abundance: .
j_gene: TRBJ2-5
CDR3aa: CASSEKTGGEETQYF

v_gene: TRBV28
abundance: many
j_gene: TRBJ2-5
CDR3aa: CASSSTGGRETQYF

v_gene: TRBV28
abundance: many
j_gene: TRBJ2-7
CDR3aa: CASSIRDRDYEQYF

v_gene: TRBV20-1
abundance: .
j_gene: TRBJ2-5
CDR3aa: CSAFLPGTSGKGQETQYF

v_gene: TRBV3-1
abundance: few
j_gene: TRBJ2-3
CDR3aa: CASSQVSLGTDTQYF

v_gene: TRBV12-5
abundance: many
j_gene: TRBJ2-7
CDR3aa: CASGLVLGTGGFEQYF

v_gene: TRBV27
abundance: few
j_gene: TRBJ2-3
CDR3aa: CARRCDTQYF

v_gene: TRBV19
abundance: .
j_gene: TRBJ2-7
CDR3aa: CASSFGRTSYEQYF

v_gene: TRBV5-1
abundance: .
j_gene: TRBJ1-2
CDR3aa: CASSLSPGTGDGYTF

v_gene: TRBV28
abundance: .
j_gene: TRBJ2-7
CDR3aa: CASSEAGGSYGQYF

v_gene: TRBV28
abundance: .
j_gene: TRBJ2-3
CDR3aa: CASSLSGLADLTDTQYF

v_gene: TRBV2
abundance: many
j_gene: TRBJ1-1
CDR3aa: CASSSGTGVTEAFF

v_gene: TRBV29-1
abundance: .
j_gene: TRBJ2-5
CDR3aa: CSAREGAGETQYF

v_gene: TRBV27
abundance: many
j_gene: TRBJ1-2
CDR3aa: CASSSGGNGYTF

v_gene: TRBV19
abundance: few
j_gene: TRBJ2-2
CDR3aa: CASSRNSGRANTGELFF

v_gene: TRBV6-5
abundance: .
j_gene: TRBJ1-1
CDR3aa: CASSLSTGSTEAFF

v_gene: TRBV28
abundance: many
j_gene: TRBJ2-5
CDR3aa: CASSSEAVWETQYF

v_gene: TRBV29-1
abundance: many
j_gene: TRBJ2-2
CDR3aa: CSVEDLGVTGELFF

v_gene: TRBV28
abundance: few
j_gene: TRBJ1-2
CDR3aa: CASSPRDIYYGYTF

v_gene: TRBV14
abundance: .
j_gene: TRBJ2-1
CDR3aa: CASSQLQGPNEQFF

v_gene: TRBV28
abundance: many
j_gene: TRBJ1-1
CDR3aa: CASSLGAQNTEAFF

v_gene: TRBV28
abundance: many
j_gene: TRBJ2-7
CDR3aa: CASSRTSLSYEQYF

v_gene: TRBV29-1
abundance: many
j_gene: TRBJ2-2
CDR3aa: CSVEDGNTGELFF

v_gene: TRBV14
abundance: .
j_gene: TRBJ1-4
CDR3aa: CASSQDTVAWGNEKLFF

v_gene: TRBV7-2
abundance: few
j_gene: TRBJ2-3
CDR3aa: CASSFPLAGGAEDTQYF

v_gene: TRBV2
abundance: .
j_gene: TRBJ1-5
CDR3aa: CASSDSIRGQRPQHF

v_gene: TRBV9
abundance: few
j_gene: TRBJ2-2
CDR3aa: CASSVEGVMTGELFF

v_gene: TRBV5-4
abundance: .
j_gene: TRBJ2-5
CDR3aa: CASSSGLAGESETQYF

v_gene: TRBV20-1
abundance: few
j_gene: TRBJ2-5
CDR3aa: CSARYGGETQYF

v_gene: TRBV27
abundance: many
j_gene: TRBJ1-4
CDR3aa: CASTNTGQLNEKLFF

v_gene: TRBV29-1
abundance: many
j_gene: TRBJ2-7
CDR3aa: CSVGDWTYEQYF

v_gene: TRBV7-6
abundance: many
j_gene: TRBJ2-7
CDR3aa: CASSLGMAGSSYEQYF

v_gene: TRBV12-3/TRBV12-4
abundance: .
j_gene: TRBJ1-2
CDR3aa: CASSIQRRWGYTF

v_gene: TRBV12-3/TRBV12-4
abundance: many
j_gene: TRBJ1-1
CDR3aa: CASSRQFMNTEAFF

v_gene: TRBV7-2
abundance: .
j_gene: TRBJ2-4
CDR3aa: CASSSTGQVQYF

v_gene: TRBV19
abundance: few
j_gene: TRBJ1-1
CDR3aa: CASGTPPGGTEAFF

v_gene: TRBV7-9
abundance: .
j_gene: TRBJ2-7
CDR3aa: CASSPRQDPYEQYF

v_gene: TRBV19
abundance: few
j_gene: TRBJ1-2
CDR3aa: CASSITRGPHYGYTF

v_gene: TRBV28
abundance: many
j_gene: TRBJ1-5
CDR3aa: CASSLWDGASRQPQHF

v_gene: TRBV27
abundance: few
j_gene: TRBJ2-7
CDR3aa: CASSSRTPVYEQYF

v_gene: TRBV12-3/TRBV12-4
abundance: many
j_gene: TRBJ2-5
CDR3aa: CASSLVLAGDVETQYF

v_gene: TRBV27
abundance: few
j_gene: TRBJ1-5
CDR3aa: CASSFSGSGQPQHF